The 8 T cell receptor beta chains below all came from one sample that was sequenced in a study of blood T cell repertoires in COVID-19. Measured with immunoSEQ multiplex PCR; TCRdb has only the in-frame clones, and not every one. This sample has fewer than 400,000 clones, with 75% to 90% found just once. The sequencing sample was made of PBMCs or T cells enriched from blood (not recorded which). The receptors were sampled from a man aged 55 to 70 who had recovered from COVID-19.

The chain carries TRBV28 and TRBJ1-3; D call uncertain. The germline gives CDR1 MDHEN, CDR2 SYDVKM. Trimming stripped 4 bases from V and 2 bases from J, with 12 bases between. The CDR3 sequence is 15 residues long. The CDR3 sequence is CASSSVMAAGNTIYF. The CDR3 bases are TGTGCCAGCAGTTCAGTTATGGCGGCTGGAAACACCATATATTTT.

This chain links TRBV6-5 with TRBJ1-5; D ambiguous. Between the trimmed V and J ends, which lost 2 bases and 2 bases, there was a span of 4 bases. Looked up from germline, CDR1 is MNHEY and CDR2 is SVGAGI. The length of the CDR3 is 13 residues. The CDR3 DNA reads TGTGCCAGCAGTTACCCGGGCAATCAGCCCCAGCATTTT. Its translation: CASSYPGNQPQHF.

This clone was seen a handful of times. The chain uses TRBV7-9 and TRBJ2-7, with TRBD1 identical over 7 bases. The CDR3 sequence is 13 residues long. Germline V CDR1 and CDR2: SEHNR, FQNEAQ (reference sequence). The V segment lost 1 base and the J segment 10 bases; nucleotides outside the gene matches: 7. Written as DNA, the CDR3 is TGTGCCAGCAGCTTAGACGGGACAGAGGTTCAGTACTTC. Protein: CASSLDGTEVQYF. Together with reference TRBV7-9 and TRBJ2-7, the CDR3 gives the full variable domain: DTGVSQNPRHKITKRGQNVTFRCDPISEHNRLYWYRQTLGQGPEFLTYFQNEAQLEKSRLLSDRFSAERPKGSFSTLEIQRTEQGDSAMYLCASSLDGTEVQYFGPGTRLTVT.

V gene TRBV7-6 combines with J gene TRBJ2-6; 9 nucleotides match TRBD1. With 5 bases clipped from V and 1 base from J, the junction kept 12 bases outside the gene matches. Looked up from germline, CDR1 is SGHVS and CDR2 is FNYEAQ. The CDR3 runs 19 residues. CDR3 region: CASSARPGQGRSGANVLTF. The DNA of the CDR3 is TGTGCCAGCAGCGCTCGTCCGGGACAGGGAAGGTCTGGGGCCAACGTCCTGACTTTC.

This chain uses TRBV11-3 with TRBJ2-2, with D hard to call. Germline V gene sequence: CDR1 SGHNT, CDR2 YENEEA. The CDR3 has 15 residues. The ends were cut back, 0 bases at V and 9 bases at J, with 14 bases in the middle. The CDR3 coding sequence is TGTGCCAGCAGCTTAGAGGCCGGAGTCCACCGGGAGCTGTTTTTT. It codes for CASSLEAGVHRELFF.

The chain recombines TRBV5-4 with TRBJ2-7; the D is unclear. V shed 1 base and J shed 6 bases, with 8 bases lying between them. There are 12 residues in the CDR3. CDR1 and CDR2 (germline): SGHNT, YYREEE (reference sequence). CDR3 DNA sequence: TGTGCCAGCAGCTTGCCGACGGGCGAGCAGTACTTC. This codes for CASSLPTGEQYF.

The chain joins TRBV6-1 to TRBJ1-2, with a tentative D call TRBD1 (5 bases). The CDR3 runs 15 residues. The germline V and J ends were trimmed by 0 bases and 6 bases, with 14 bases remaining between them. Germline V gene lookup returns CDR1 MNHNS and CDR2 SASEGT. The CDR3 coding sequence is TGTGCCAGCAGTGAAGCGCAAGGGGCGCGAGATGGCTACACCTTC. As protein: CASSEAQGARDGYTF.

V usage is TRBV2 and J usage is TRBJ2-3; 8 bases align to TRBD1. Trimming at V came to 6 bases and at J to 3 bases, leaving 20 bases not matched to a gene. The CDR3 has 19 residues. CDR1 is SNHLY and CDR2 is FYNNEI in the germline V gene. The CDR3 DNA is TGTGCCAGCAGCCACAGGGGGTTCCGAGGGGGACTGGGGACAGATACGCAGTATTTT. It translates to CASSHRGFRGGLGTDTQYF.